The 29 T cell receptor beta chains given below trace back to one sample, sequenced in a study of identical twins. Each CDR3 protein is one row after TCRdb ran MiXCR on the 5' RACE reads. This table has roughly 540,000 distinct CDR3 sequences, about 20% appearing once. A further study also used this sample, focusing on T cells expressing NK-cell markers.

Sequenced input: CD4+ T cells sorted from blood. Receptor source: a woman aged 18-30 years in good health.

The chain couples TRBV6-2 or TRBV6-3 to TRBJ2-7; D uncertain. The CDR3 is made up of 13 amino acids. Germline V gene lookup returns CDR1 MNHEY and CDR2 SVGEGT. Trimming stripped 6 bases from V and 0 bases from J, with 9 bases between. CDR3 nucleotides: TGTGCCAGCAGCCGTATCTCCTCCTACGAGCAGTACTTC. Translated: CASSRISSYEQYF.

The sample holds many counts of this clonotype. The chain is built from TRBV11-2 and TRBJ2-5; D ambiguous. Trimming pared 4 bases from V and 2 bases from J, leaving 8 bases between. CDR3 length equals 13 residues. In germline, CDR1 is SGHAT, CDR2 FQNNGV. CDR3 protein: CASSSQVQETQYF. Written as DNA, the CDR3 is TGTGCCAGCAGCTCGCAAGTTCAAGAGACCCAGTACTTC.

This chain uses TRBV7-2 with TRBJ2-3, with 8 bases aligning to TRBD1. V lost 4 bases, J lost 11 bases, and 8 bases stayed unmatched. This CDR3 has 13 amino acids. From germline, CDR1 is SGHTA and CDR2 FQGNSA. CDR3 region: CASSSDREDMQYF. DNA of the CDR3: TGTGCCAGCAGCTCGGACAGGGAGGACATGCAGTATTTT.

This chain joins TRBV20-1 and TRBJ2-1, with D tentatively TRBD2 (5 bases). CDR1 and CDR2 (germline): DFQATT, SNEGSKA (reference sequence). CDR3 size: 13 residues. V was shortened by 3 bases and J by 5 bases, with 11 bases between the two germline ends. The CDR3 DNA follows: TGCAGTGCTAGCGACACTAGGCACAATGAGCAGTTCTTC. Its translation: CSASDTRHNEQFF.

This clonotype came up a few times. The rearrangement uses TRBV3-1 and TRBJ2-1; D is unclear. The CDR3 extends over 11 amino acids. With 2 bases removed from V and 7 bases from J, the gap between germline ends came to 3 bases. Looked up from germline, CDR1 is LGHDT and CDR2 is YNNKEL (reference sequence). The CDR3 region has the DNA TGTGCCAGCAGCCAATGGAATGAGCAGTTCTTC. This encodes CASSQWNEQFF.

This clonotype was seen only a few times. The chain employs TRBV20-1 and TRBJ2-7, with D unresolved. Germline CDR1 and CDR2: DFQATT and SNEGSKA (reference sequence). The CDR3 is 12 residues long. The V end lost 7 bases, the J end lost 1 base, and 11 bases lay between the germline ends. The CDR3 DNA reads TGCAGTGGGGTAACAGATTCCTACGAGCAGTACTTC. It yields the protein CSGVTDSYEQYF.

The rearrangement uses TRBV14 and TRBJ2-3; either TRBD1 or TRBD2 may supply D (5 bases each). Germline-derived CDR1 and CDR2 are SGHDN and FVKESK. V lost 1 base, J lost 8 bases, and 13 bases lay in between. The CDR3 spans 14 residues. CDR3 protein: CASSQAPGHFTQYF. As DNA, the CDR3 is TGTGCCAGCAGCCAAGCACCGGGGCACTTTACGCAGTATTTT.

This clonotype was detected only a few times. CDR3 in amino acids: CASSFSPPAETQYF. The CDR3, as DNA: TGCGCCAGCAGCTTTTCCCCCCCGGCAGAGACCCAGTACTTC. The rearrangement links TRBV5-1 to TRBJ2-5; no clear D. From germline, CDR1 is SGHRS and CDR2 YFSETQ. The length of the CDR3 is 14 residues. Trimming left V 2 bases short and J 4 bases short, with 12 bases between.

This clonotype was seen only a few times. This rearrangement joins TRBV7-2 to TRBJ2-7; 7 bases are a match to TRBD2. CDR1 is SGHTA and CDR2 is FQGNSA in the germline V gene. The V gene end was trimmed by 2 bases and the J gene end by 6 bases; junction bases not matched to a gene: 10. The CDR3 has 15 residues. CDR3 sequence reads: CASSLSAGTTTEQYF. As DNA, the CDR3 is TGTGCCAGCAGCTTATCAGCGGGGACCACTACCGAGCAGTACTTC.

The chain uses TRBV20-1 and TRBJ2-1; the match to TRBD2 covers 7 bases. The CDR3 runs 14 residues. Germline V gene lookup returns CDR1 DFQATT and CDR2 SNEGSKA (reference sequence). Unmatched junction bases numbered 8, after V lost 3 bases and J lost 6 bases. CDR3: CSASGGDLGNEQFF. The CDR3 coding sequence is TGCAGTGCTAGTGGGGGGGACCTTGGCAATGAGCAGTTCTTC.

The V and J genes are TRBV15 and TRBJ2-3; 7 bases match TRBD2. The CDR3 contains 13 residues. V lost 0 bases and J lost 11; bases outside the gene matches: 5. Germline V gene data show CDR1 as LNHNV and CDR2 as YYDKDF (reference sequence). The CDR3, as DNA: TGTGCCACCAGCAGAGATACGGCTAGCGGGCAGTATTTT. It codes for CATSRDTASGQYF.

The V and J genes are TRBV20-1 and TRBJ2-7; TRBD2 matches 7 bases. Per germline, CDR1 DFQATT and CDR2 SNEGSKA (reference sequence). The CDR3 runs to 16 residues. V lost 0 bases and J lost 5; bases outside the gene matches: 13. The CDR3 spells CSARDYERGRSDEQYF. The CDR3 DNA reads TGCAGTGCTAGAGATTATGAGCGGGGAAGGTCTGACGAGCAGTACTTC.

The chain has TRBV20-1 and TRBJ1-1; D is unclear. Trimming left V 7 bases short and J 4 bases short, with 13 bases between. Per germline, CDR1 DFQATT and CDR2 SNEGSKA (reference sequence). The CDR3 spans 12 residues. CDR3: CSVAHRGTEAFF. CDR3 DNA: TGCAGTGTGGCGCATCGGGGCACTGAAGCTTTCTTT.

The V and J genes are TRBV20-1 and TRBJ2-1; D is perhaps TRBD2 (6 bases). Germline CDR1 reads DFQATT; CDR2 reads SNEGSKA (reference sequence). The length of the CDR3 is 15 residues. Between the trimmed V and J ends, which lost 3 bases and 8 bases, there was a span of 20 bases. The CDR3 bases are TGCAGTGCTAGGGACTCCGGGACTTCTTTAGATGAGCAGTTCTTC. It encodes CSARDSGTSLDEQFF.

V and J are TRBV2 and TRBJ2-7; 7 bases agree with TRBD1. This CDR3 has 14 residues. From germline, CDR1 is SNHLY and CDR2 FYNNEI. V shed 7 bases, J shed 2 bases, and the junction held 8 bases outside the gene matches. In DNA, the CDR3 is TGTGCCAGCATTCCGGACAGGATCACCTACGAGCAGTACTTC. It encodes CASIPDRITYEQYF.

This clonotype appeared many times. This chain's CDR3 is CASSRLSNYGYTF. The DNA of the CDR3 is TGTGCCAGCAGCCGCCTTTCTAACTATGGCTACACCTTC. The chain has TRBV27 and TRBJ1-2; D uncertain. The V and J ends lost 6 bases and 0 bases respectively, with 8 bases between them. The CDR3 runs 13 residues. CDR1 is MNHEY and CDR2 is SMNVEV in the germline V gene (reference sequence).

This clonotype was observed a handful of times. V is TRBV29-1 and J is TRBJ2-3, with D tentatively TRBD1 or TRBD2 (5 bases each). Germline CDR1 is SQVTM and CDR2 is ANQGSEA. The germline V and J ends were trimmed by 7 bases and 7 bases, with 9 bases remaining between them. The CDR3 has 10 amino acids. This chain's CDR3 is CSGWGHTQYF. CDR3 nucleotides: TGCAGCGGGTGGGGACATACGCAGTATTTT.

This clonotype was counted at least ten times. V and J are TRBV5-1 and TRBJ2-1; 10 bases line up with TRBD2. The V gene's germline CDR1 is SGHRS and CDR2 YFSETQ. Trimming removed 1 base from V and 5 bases from J; junction bases left unmatched: 6. This CDR3 region has 16 residues. For the CDR3, the DNA is TGCGCCAGCAGCTTGACGGGACTAGCGAGAAACAATGAGCAGTTCTTC. This encodes CASSLTGLARNNEQFF. Full variable domain (remainder filled in from reference TRBV5-1 and TRBJ2-1): KAGVTQTPRYLIKTRGQQVTLSCSPISGHRSVSWYQQTPGQGLQFLFEYFSETQRNKGNFPGRFSGRQFSNSRSEMNVSTLELGDSALYLCASSLTGLARNNEQFFGPGTRLTVL.

This clonotype turned up a few times. The chain carries TRBV20-1 and TRBJ2-1; 9 positions match TRBD2. The CDR3 has 13 amino acids. The trim removed 6 bases at V and 6 bases at J, leaving 6 bases unmatched. The V gene's germline CDR1 is DFQATT and CDR2 SNEGSKA (reference sequence). The CDR3 sequence: CSASGLAANEQFF. Here the CDR3 DNA reads TGCAGTGCGTCGGGACTAGCAGCCAATGAGCAGTTCTTC.

This clonotype was observed a handful of times. The rearrangement uses TRBV6-1 and TRBJ2-1; TRBD2 might be the D (5 bases). V shed 5 bases and J shed 9 bases, with 11 bases lying between them. Looked up from germline, CDR1 is MNHNS and CDR2 is SASEGT. The CDR3 covers 12 residues. The CDR3 spells CASSTRLLEQFF. CDR3 DNA: TGTGCCAGCAGTACCCGACTACTTGAGCAGTTCTTC.

This chain joins TRBV5-6 and TRBJ2-5; D perhaps matches TRBD2 (6 bases). CDR3 length: 14 amino acids. V was shortened by 9 bases and J by 1 base, with 16 bases between the two germline ends. Looked up from germline, CDR1 is SGHDT and CDR2 is YYEEEE. CDR3 sequence (DNA): TGTGCCACCTCGAGGGCGGGGCTCCAAGAGACCCAGTACTTC. It codes for CATSRAGLQETQYF. Variable domain in full (rest from reference TRBV5-6 and TRBJ2-5): DAGVTQSPTHLIKTRGQQVTLRCSPKSGHDTVSWYQQALGQGPQFIFQYYEEEERQRGNFPDRFSGHQFPNYSSELNVNALLLGDSALYLCATSRAGLQETQYFGPGTRLLVL.

This chain links TRBV20-1 with TRBJ2-5; D tentatively fits TRBD1 or TRBD2 (6 bases each). Germline CDR1 is DFQATT and CDR2 is SNEGSKA (reference sequence). The V end was cut by 7 bases, the J end by 3 bases, with 18 bases between. The CDR3 has 14 residues. For the CDR3, the DNA is TGCAGTGGGACCCGGGGGCGACTTGAAGAGACCCAGTACTTC. This encodes CSGTRGRLEETQYF.

Many counts were recorded for this clonotype. J is TRBJ2-1 and V is TRBV5-1, with 9 bases aligning to TRBD2. Unmatched junction bases numbered 4, after V lost 0 bases and J lost 6 bases. CDR1 is SGHRS and CDR2 is YFSETQ in the germline V gene. CDR3 length equals 15 residues. The CDR3 loop reads CASSLASGVGNEQFF. DNA of the CDR3: TGCGCCAGCAGCTTGGCTAGCGGGGTAGGCAATGAGCAGTTCTTC. Drawing the rest from reference TRBV5-1 and TRBJ2-1, the complete variable domain is KAGVTQTPRYLIKTRGQQVTLSCSPISGHRSVSWYQQTPGQGLQFLFEYFSETQRNKGNFPGRFSGRQFSNSRSEMNVSTLELGDSALYLCASSLASGVGNEQFFGPGTRLTVL.

This clonotype has a handful of counts. The chain recombines TRBV7-9 with TRBJ1-1; no clear D gene. CDR1 is SEHNR, CDR2 FQNEAQ, per germline (reference sequence). V dropped 2 bases and J dropped 1 base, with 8 bases sitting between them. The CDR3 length is 14 residues. Here the CDR3 DNA reads TGTGCCAGCAGCTTAAAGTCCCAGAACACTGAAGCTTTCTTT. Translating gives CASSLKSQNTEAFF.

This clonotype was seen a few times. The gene calls are TRBV15 and TRBJ1-5, with D perhaps matching TRBD1 (6 bases). Germline V gives CDR1 LNHNV, CDR2 YYDKDF (reference sequence). With 0 bases removed from V and 7 bases from J, the gap between germline ends came to 13 bases. This CDR3 is 15 amino acids long. The CDR3 sequence: CATSREIQGGQPQHF. The CDR3 bases are TGTGCCACCAGCAGAGAAATACAGGGAGGACAGCCCCAGCATTTT.

A few counts support this clonotype. No conserved phenylalanine or tryptophan is present at the end of the CDR3, so a read error is the likely explanation. The chain has TRBV4-3 and TRBJ2-1; the D is unclear. V was shortened by 0 bases and J by 3 bases, with 9 bases between the two germline ends. CDR3 length equals 15 residues. CDR1 is LGHNA, CDR2 YSLEER, per germline. The CDR3 spells CASSQDATFYNEQFL. The CDR3 nucleotides are TGCGCCAGCAGCCAAGATGCGACATTCTACAATGAGCAGTTCCTC.

This clonotype was observed a handful of times. The rearrangement uses TRBV20-1 and TRBJ2-5, with D possibly TRBD1 on 6 matching bases. Germline V gene data show CDR1 as DFQATT and CDR2 as SNEGSKA (reference sequence). The CDR3 contains 14 residues. V lost 5 bases to trimming and J lost 3 bases, with 16 bases between them. The CDR3 reads CSAWAQGIKETQYF. The CDR3 nucleotides read TGCAGTGCTTGGGCCCAGGGGATTAAAGAGACCCAGTACTTC.

The chain combines TRBV5-1 with TRBJ2-1; 7 bases agree with TRBD1. Germline values: CDR1 SGHRS, CDR2 YFSETQ. This CDR3 comprises 17 residues. V shed 4 bases and J 0 bases; nucleotides not matched to a gene: 10. For the CDR3, the DNA is TGCGCCAGCAGCCATAACCGCCGGGACAGCTCCTACAATGAGCAGTTCTTC. Translating it yields CASSHNRRDSSYNEQFF.

V gene TRBV6-1 combines with J gene TRBJ1-5; D not certain. The CDR3 is made up of 14 amino acids. V shed 3 bases and J shed 3 bases, with 9 bases lying between them. The germline V gene has CDR1 MNHNS and CDR2 SASEGT. CDR3 amino acids: CASSDNGYNQPQHF. CDR3 in DNA: TGTGCCAGCAGTGACAACGGGTACAATCAGCCCCAGCATTTT.